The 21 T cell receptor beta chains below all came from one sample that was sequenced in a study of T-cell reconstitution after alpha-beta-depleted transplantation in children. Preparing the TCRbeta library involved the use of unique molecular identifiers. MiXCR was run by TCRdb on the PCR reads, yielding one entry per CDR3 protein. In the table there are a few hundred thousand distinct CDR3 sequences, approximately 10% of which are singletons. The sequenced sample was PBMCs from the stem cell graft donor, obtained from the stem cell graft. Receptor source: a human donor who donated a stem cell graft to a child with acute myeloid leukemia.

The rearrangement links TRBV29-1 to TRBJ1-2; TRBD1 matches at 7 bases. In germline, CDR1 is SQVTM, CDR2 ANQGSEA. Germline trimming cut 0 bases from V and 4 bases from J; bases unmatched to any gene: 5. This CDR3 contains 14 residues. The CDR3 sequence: CSVEDDRVPYGYTF. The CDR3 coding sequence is TGCAGCGTTGAAGATGACAGGGTACCCTATGGCTACACCTTC.

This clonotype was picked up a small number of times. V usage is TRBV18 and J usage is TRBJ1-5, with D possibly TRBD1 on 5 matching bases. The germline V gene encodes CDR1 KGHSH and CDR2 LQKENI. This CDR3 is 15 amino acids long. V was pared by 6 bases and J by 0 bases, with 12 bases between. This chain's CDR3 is CASSPDRYSNQPQHF. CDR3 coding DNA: TGTGCCAGCTCTCCTGACAGATATAGCAATCAGCCCCAGCATTTT.

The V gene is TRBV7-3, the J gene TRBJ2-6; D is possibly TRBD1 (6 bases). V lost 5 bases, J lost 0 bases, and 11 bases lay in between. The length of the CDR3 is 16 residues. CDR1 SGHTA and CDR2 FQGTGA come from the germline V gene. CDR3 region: CASSPGQTSGANVLTF. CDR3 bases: TGTGCCAGCAGCCCCGGACAGACCTCTGGGGCCAACGTCCTGACTTTC.

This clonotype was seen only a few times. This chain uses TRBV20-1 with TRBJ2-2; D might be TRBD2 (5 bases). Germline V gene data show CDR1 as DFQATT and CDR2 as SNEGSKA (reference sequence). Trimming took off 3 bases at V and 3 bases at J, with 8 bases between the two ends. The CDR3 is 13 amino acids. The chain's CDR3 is CSASSRDTGELFF. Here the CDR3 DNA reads TGCAGTGCTAGCTCGCGGGACACCGGGGAGCTGTTTTTT.

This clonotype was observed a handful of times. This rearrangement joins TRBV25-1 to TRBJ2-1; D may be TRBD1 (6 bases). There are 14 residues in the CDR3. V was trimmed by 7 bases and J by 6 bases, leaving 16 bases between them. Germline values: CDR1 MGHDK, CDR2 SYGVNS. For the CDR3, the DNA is TGTGCCAGCACCCCATTGAGAGGGGGCAATGAGCAGTTCTTC. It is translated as CASTPLRGGNEQFF.

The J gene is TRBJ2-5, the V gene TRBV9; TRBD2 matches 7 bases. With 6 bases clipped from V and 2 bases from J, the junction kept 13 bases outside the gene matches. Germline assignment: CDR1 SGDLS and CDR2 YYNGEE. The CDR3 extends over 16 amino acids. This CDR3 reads CASNQGGPWGQETQYF. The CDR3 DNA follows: TGTGCCAGCAACCAGGGAGGGCCGTGGGGGCAAGAGACCCAGTACTTC.

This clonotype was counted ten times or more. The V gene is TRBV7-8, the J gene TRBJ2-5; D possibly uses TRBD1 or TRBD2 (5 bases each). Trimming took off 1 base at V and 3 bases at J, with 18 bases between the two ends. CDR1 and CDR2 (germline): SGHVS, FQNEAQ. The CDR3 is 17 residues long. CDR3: CASSLVWPGRKKETQYF. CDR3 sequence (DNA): TGTGCCAGCAGCTTAGTTTGGCCGGGACGGAAAAAAGAGACCCAGTACTTC.

The CDR3 reads CSVASASGVYNEQFF. The DNA for the CDR3 is TGCAGCGTCGCGAGCGCTAGCGGGGTCTACAATGAGCAGTTCTTC. This chain joins TRBV29-1 and TRBJ2-1, with TRBD2 identical over 9 bases. The CDR3 consists of 15 residues. Germline CDR1 is SQVTM and CDR2 is ANQGSEA. Germline trimming cut 6 bases from V and 3 bases from J; bases unmatched to any gene: 9.

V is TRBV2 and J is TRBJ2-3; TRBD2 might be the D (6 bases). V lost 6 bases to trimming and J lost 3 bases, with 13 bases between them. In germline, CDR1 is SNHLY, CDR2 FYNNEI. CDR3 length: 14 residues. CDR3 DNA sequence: TGTGCCAGCAGAGGAGTAGCGGAAACAGATACGCAGTATTTT. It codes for CASRGVAETDTQYF.

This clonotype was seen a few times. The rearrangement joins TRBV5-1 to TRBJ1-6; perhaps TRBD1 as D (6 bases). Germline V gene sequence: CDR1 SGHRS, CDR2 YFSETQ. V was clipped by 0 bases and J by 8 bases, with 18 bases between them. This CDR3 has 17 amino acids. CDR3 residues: CASSLDGWGGRDSPLHF. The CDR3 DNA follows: TGCGCCAGCAGCTTGGATGGTTGGGGGGGGCGAGATTCACCCCTCCACTTT.

Written as DNA, the CDR3 is TGTGCCAGCAGCCGCATTTTCGGGAAGGGAGCGGGGGCCAACGTCCTGACTTTC. Translating gives CASSRIFGKGAGANVLTF. V usage is TRBV11-2 and J usage is TRBJ2-6, with D maybe TRBD2 (5 bases). V lost 5 bases and J 4 bases, leaving 21 bases between the germline ends. The CDR3 consists of 18 residues. Per the germline V gene, CDR1 is SGHAT and CDR2 is FQNNGV. Full variable domain (remainder filled in from reference TRBV11-2 and TRBJ2-6): EAGVAQSPRYKIIEKRQSVAFWCNPISGHATLYWYQQILGQGPKLLIQFQNNGVVDDSQLPKDRFSAERLKGVDSTLKIQPAKLEDSAVYLCASSRIFGKGAGANVLTFGAGSRLTVL.

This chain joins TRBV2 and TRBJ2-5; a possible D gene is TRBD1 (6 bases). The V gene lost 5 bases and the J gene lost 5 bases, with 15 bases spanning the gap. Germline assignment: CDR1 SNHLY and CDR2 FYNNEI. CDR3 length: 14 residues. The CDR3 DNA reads TGTGCCAGCAGTAAGGGACAACCCGGGGAGACCCAGTACTTC. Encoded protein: CASSKGQPGETQYF.

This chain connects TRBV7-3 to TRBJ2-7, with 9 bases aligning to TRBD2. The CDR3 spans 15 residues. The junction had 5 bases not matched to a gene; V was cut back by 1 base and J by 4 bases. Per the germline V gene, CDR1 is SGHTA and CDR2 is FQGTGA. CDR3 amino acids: CASSLNGGGVYEQYV. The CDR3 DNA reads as TGTGCCAGCAGCTTAAATGGCGGGGGGGTTTACGAGCAGTACGTC.

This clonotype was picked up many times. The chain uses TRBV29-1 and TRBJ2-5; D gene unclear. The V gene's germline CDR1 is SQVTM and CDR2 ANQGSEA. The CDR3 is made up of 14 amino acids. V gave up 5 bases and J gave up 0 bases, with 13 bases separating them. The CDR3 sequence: CSVFLRPDQETQYF. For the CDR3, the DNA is TGCAGCGTTTTTCTCAGGCCAGACCAAGAGACCCAGTACTTC. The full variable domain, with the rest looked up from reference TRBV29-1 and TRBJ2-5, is SAVISQKPSRDICQRGTSLTIQCQVDSQVTMMFWYRQQPGQSLTLIATANQGSEATYESGFVIDKFPISRPNLTFSTLTVSNMSPEDSSIYLCSVFLRPDQETQYFGPGTRLLVL.

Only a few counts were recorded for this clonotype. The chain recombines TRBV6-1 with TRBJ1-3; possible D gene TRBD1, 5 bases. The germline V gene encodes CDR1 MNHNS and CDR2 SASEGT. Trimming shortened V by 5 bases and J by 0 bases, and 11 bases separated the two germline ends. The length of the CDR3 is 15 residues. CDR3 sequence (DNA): TGTGCCAGCAGTACCTTCGGGGGCTCTGGAAACACCATATATTTT. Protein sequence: CASSTFGGSGNTIYF.

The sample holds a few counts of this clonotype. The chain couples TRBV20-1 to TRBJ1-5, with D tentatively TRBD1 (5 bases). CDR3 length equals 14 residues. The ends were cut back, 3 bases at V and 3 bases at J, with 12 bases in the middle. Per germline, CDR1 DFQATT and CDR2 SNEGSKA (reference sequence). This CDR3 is CSARGRDDNQPQHF. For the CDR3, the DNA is TGCAGTGCTAGGGGTAGGGACGACAATCAGCCCCAGCATTTT.

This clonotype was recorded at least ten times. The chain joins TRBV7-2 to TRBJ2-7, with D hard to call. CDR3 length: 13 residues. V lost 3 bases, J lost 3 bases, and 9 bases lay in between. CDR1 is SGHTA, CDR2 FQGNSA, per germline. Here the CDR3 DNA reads TGTGCCAGCAGCTTTGGTCTCTACTACGAGCAGTACTTC. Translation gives CASSFGLYYEQYF. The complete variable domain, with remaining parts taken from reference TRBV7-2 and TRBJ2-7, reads GAGVSQSPSNKVTEKGKDVELRCDPISGHTALYWYRQSLGQGLEFLIYFQGNSAPDKSGLPSDRFSAERTGGSVSTLTIQRTQQEDSAVYLCASSFGLYYEQYFGPGTRLTVT.

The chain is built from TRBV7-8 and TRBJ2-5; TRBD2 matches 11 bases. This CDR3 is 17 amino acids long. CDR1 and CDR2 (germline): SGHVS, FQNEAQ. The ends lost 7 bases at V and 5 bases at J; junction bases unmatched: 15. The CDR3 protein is CASNGGRLAGYKETQYF. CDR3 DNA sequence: TGTGCCAGCAATGGAGGCCGACTAGCGGGGTACAAGGAGACCCAGTACTTC.

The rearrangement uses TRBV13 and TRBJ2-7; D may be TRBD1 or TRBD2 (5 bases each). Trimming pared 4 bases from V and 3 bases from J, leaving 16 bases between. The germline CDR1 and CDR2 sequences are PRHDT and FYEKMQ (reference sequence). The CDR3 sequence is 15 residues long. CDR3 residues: CASSSGTETLYEQYF. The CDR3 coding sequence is TGTGCCAGCAGCTCCGGGACGGAGACCCTCTACGAGCAGTACTTC.

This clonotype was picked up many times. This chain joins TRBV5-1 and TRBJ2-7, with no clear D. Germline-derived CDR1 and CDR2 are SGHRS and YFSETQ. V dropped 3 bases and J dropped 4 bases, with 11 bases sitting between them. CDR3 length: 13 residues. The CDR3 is CASSSQQVYEQYF. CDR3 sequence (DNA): TGCGCCAGCAGCTCACAGCAAGTATACGAGCAGTACTTC.

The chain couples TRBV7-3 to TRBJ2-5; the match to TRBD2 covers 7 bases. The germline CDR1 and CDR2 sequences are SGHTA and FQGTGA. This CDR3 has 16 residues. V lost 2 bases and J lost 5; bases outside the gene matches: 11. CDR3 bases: TGTGCCAGCAGCTTATCTGGCGGGAGCGGCGGTGAGACCCAGTACTTC. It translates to CASSLSGGSGGETQYF.